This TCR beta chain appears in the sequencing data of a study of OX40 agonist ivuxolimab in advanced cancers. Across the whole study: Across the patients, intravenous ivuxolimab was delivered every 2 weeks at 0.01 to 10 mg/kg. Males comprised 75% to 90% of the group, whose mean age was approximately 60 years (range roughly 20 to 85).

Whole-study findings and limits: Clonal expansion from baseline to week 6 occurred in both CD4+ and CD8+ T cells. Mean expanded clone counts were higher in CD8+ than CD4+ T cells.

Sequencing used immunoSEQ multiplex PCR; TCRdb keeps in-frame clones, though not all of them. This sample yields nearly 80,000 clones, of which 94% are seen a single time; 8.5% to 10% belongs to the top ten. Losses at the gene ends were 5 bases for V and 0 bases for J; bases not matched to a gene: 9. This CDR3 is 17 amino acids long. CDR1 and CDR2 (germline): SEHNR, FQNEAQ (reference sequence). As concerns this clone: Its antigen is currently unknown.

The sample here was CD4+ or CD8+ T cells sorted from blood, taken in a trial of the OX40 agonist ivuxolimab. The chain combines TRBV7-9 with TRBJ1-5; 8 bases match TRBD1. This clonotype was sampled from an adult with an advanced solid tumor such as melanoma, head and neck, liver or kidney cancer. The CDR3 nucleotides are TGTGCCAGCAGCCTAACAGGGGGACCGTATAGCAATCAGCCCCAGCATTTT. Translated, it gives CASSLTGGPYSNQPQHF. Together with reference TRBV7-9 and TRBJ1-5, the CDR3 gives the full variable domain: DTGVSQNPRHKITKRGQNVTFRCDPISEHNRLYWYRQTLGQGPEFLTYFQNEAQLEKSRLLSDRFSAERPKGSFSTLEIQRTEQGDSAMYLCASSLTGGPYSNQPQHFGDGTRLSIL.